Listed below are T cell receptor beta chains from one sample, sequenced in a study of chemoradiotherapy in HPV16-positive cancers. Using immunoSEQ multiplex PCR, the repertoire was profiled, and TCRdb retains in-frame clones only, with some absent. The sample consists of around 68,000 clones, almost 90% of them appearing once. Sequences were derived from blood, sampled from a patient who underwent chemoradiotherapy. The receptor source for this set is a human donor with HPV-associated anogenital cancer. Both conserved end residues are part of each CDR3. D genes are given only for firm matches. Not all rows give a size; the values are once, few, many and, for expanded clones, a class.

cdr3_length | d_call | clone_size | j_call | v_call | cdr3_nt | cdr3_aa
18 | NA | NA | TRBJ2-2 | TRBV5-1 | TGCGCCAGCAGCCTGCGCGATTCGCGGGTAACGAACACCGGGGAGCTGTTTTTT | CASSLRDSRVTNTGELFF
14 | TRBD1 | few | TRBJ2-7 | TRBV5-6 | TGTGCCAGCATGCGGACAGGGAAGTCCTACGAGCAGTACTTC | CASMRTGKSYEQYF
17 | TRBD2 | NA | TRBJ2-3 | TRBV7-8 | TGTGCCAGCAGCTTAGGCAGCGGGGGGATTACGAGCATGACGCAGTATTTT | CASSLGSGGITSMTQYF
16 | NA | NA | TRBJ2-1 | TRBV19 | TGTGCCAGTAGTACTCTCGGATTAGCGGAGTACAATGAGCAGTTCTTC | CASSTLGLAEYNEQFF
15 | TRBD2 | few | TRBJ2-5 | TRBV19 | TGTGCCAGTAGTAACCGACTAGCGGGGCAAGAGACCCAGTACTTC | CASSNRLAGQETQYF
13 | NA | NA | TRBJ1-2 | TRBV18 | TGTGCCAGCTCATCGTCTTCTAGCGGTGGCTACACCTTC | CASSSSSSGGYTF
12 | NA | NA | TRBJ2-2 | TRBV5-1 | TGCGCCAGCAGCTGGGGGCCCGGGGAGCTGTTTTTT | CASSWGPGELFF
15 | TRBD1 | NA | TRBJ1-1 | TRBV5-1 | TGCGCCAGCAGCTCTTTCGGACAGGGTGGCACTGAAGCTTTCTTT | CASSSFGQGGTEAFF
13 | NA | few | TRBJ1-1 | TRBV29-1 | TGCAGCGTCTTAACAGACGGGGACACTGAAGCTTTCTTT | CSVLTDGDTEAFF
14 | NA | NA | TRBJ1-5 | TRBV6-1 | TGTGCCAGCAACGAAGGGCAGGGAGGCCAGCCCCAGCATTTT | CASNEGQGGQPQHF
13 | NA | NA | TRBJ2-5 | TRBV19 | TGTGCCAGCTCGGGGTCGAGGCGAGAGACCCAGTACTTC | CASSGSRRETQYF
16 | TRBD1 | NA | TRBJ2-7 | TRBV28 | TGTGCCAGCAGTCCATGGGAGACAGGGGTTGTGTACGAGCAGTACTTC | CASSPWETGVVYEQYF
12 | NA | few | TRBJ1-1 | TRBV2 | TGTGCCAGCAGCTTCGAGGGGGCTGAAGCTTTCTTT | CASSFEGAEAFF
14 | TRBD2 | NA | TRBJ2-7 | TRBV19 | TGTGCCAGTAGTTCCGGGACTAGGGTGGCCGAGCAGTACTTC | CASSSGTRVAEQYF
15 | NA | NA | TRBJ1-4 | TRBV5-1 | TGCGCCAGCAGCTTAGCCAGGGGTAGAGATGAAAAACTGTTTTTT | CASSLARGRDEKLFF
16 | NA | NA | TRBJ1-2 | TRBV2 | TGTGCCAGCAGTGAAGCCAGGGGAGTAAGGGGCTATGGCTACACCTTC | CASSEARGVRGYGYTF
15 | NA | NA | TRBJ1-2 | TRBV6-1 | TGTGCCAGCACGACCGGGCCGCTGACGACCTATGGCTACACCTTC | CASTTGPLTTYGYTF
15 | TRBD1 | NA | TRBJ2-2 | TRBV28 | TGTGCCAGCAGTTTGACCAGGGGGCAGGTCGGGGAGCTGTTTTTT | CASSLTRGQVGELFF
19 | NA | NA | TRBJ2-3 | TRBV6-1 | TGTGCCAGCAGTGATTCGTACGGCTTAGAAGCGTTAAGGTTGGATACGCAGTATTTT | CASSDSYGLEALRLDTQYF
14 | TRBD1 | NA | TRBJ1-2 | TRBV10-3 | TGTGCCATCAGTGCGGGACAGGTAGCGGATGGCTACACCTTC | CAISAGQVADGYTF
14 | NA | NA | TRBJ1-1 | TRBV6-5 | TGTGCCAGCAGTTACGACGGCCAGGCGACGTCGGCTTTCTTT | CASSYDGQATSAFF
15 | TRBD2 | NA | TRBJ2-7 | TRBV7-2 | TGTGCCAGCAGCTTAGAGACAGCGGGGGGCTACGAGCAGTACTTC | CASSLETAGGYEQYF
14 | NA | NA | TRBJ2-6 | TRBV15 | TGTGCCACCAGCAGAGATTTGGGTCTCCGTCCTCTGACTTTC | CATSRDLGLRPLTF
15 | TRBD1 | NA | TRBJ1-1 | TRBV10-3 | TGTGCCATCAGACGGACAGGGGGTTCTGACACTGAAGCTTTCTTT | CAIRRTGGSDTEAFF
18 | TRBD2 | NA | TRBJ2-3 | TRBV28 | TGTGCCAGCAGTTTAGGGGATTCTAGCGGGAGGGACACAGATACGCAGTATTTT | CASSLGDSSGRDTDTQYF
18 | TRBD2 | NA | TRBJ2-2 | TRBV19 | TGTGCCAGTAGTCTATCGGGACTAGCGAGGGCGAACACCGGGGAGCTGTTTTTT | CASSLSGLARANTGELFF
17 | NA | NA | TRBJ1-2 | TRBV4-1 | TGCGCCAGCAGCCAAGGGTTCGTGGCAGGGAATGATAAAGGCTACACCTTC | CASSQGFVAGNDKGYTF
14 | NA | NA | TRBJ1-1 | TRBV5-5 | TGTGCCAGCAGTTCCCCCGGTCGGCACACTGAAGCTTTCTTT | CASSSPGRHTEAFF
12 | NA | NA | TRBJ2-1 | TRBV13 | TGTGCCAGCAGCTTAGTAGGGAATGAGCAGTTCTTC | CASSLVGNEQFF
14 | NA | NA | TRBJ1-2 | TRBV7-8 | TGTGCCAGCAGCCCCAGTCAACAGAGCTATGGCTACACCTTC | CASSPSQQSYGYTF
13 | NA | NA | TRBJ2-3 | TRBV5-1 | TGCCCCAAGGCTCCCCCAGATCTAGATACGCAGTATTTT | CPKAPPDLDTQYF
17 | TRBD2 | NA | TRBJ2-3 | TRBV11-2 | TGTGCCAGCAGCTTATTGCCTAGCGGGAGGAATGTAGATACGCAGTATTTT | CASSLLPSGRNVDTQYF
13 | NA | NA | TRBJ1-2 | TRBV5-4 | TGTGCCAGCAGCTTCGGAGGAAAAGGCCCCGCCTTGTTC | CASSFGGKGPALF
14 | NA | NA | TRBJ2-5 | TRBV5-1 | TGCGCCAGCATCCGGGGGCCGTCAGGAGAGACCCAGTACTTC | CASIRGPSGETQYF
14 | NA | NA | TRBJ1-1 | TRBV5-1 | TGCGCCAGCAGCTTGGGAACAGAAGGCACTGAAGCTTTCTTT | CASSLGTEGTEAFF
15 | TRBD1 | NA | TRBJ1-6 | TRBV5-1 | TGCGCCAGCACGGACAGGGGCGACTATAATTCACCCCTCCACTTT | CASTDRGDYNSPLHF
13 | TRBD1 | NA | TRBJ1-1 | TRBV7-2 | TGTGCCAGCAGCTCGGGACAGGTGGGTGAAGCTTTCTTT | CASSSGQVGEAFF